These 27 T cell receptor beta chains share one sample of origin, sequenced in a study of blood T cell repertoires in COVID-19. Sequenced by immunoSEQ multiplex PCR; TCRdb stores in-frame clones only, minus some. The data contain about 200,000 clones, 88% of them seen just once; the ten biggest clones take up approximately 6%. Sequenced sample: peripheral blood. The receptors here all came from a man in his forties with active or convalescent COVID-19.

This clone appeared once. The chain combines TRBV11-2 with TRBJ1-1, with D maybe TRBD1 (5 bases). Germline V gives CDR1 SGHAT, CDR2 FQNNGV. The CDR3 is made up of 14 amino acids. V was shortened by 6 bases and J by 5 bases, with 16 bases between the two germline ends. In nucleotides, the CDR3 is TGTGCCAGCAGGCCCACCGGGGGTACTACTGAAGCTTTCTTT. Amino acids: CASRPTGGTTEAFF.

As regards this clone: At the DNA level, this CDR3 is encoded by other sequences in the same sample as well. The rearrangement links TRBV6-1 to TRBJ2-3; possible D gene TRBD2, 5 bases. The CDR3 length is 15 residues. Germline V gene lookup returns CDR1 MNHNS and CDR2 SASEGT. Trimming took off 1 base at V and 2 bases at J, with 10 bases between the two ends. The CDR3 sequence: CASSEVRASTDTQYF. The CDR3 nucleotides are TGTGCCAGCAGTGAAGTGAGGGCTTCCACAGATACGCAGTATTTT.

The chain uses TRBV2 and TRBJ1-5, with D maybe TRBD1 (6 bases). V was trimmed by 3 bases and J by 7 bases, leaving 13 bases between them. In germline, CDR1 is SNHLY, CDR2 FYNNEI. The CDR3 is 14 residues long. In DNA, the CDR3 is TGTGCCAGCAGTGAGGCGGGGGCTAAGCAGCCCCAGCATTTT. Its translation: CASSEAGAKQPQHF.

This rearrangement joins TRBV10-3 to TRBJ1-2; D remains ambiguous. Germline V lookup: CDR1 ENHRY, CDR2 SYGVKD. This CDR3 is 11 amino acids long. V was pared by 4 bases and J by 6 bases, with 6 bases between. The CDR3 DNA reads TGTGCCATCAGTGGACTCGATGGCTACACCTTC. Translated: CAISGLDGYTF.

V gene TRBV6-1 combines with J gene TRBJ2-7; TRBD2 might be the D (5 bases). CDR3 length equals 13 residues. Per germline, CDR1 MNHNS and CDR2 SASEGT. The V and J ends lost 0 bases and 4 bases respectively, with 7 bases between them. Here the CDR3 reads CASSEARGYEQYF. The CDR3 DNA reads TGTGCCAGCAGTGAAGCACGGGGATACGAGCAGTACTTC.

The CDR3 coding sequence is TGTGCCAGCACTCTCTATTCGAACACCGGGGAGCTGTTTTTT. It encodes CASTLYSNTGELFF. This chain joins TRBV6-6 and TRBJ2-2, with unresolved D. CDR3 length equals 14 residues. Looked up from germline, CDR1 is MNHNY and CDR2 is SVGAGI (reference sequence). Trimming shortened V by 7 bases and J by 0 bases, and 9 bases separated the two germline ends.

The chain has TRBV18 and TRBJ2-7, with D maybe TRBD1 (6 bases). Germline CDR1 KGHSH, CDR2 LQKENI. With 3 bases removed from V and 0 bases from J, the gap between germline ends came to 15 bases. The CDR3 is made up of 16 amino acids. The chain's CDR3 is CASSPFQLQGSYEQYF. The CDR3 DNA reads TGTGCCAGCTCACCGTTCCAGCTACAGGGCTCCTACGAGCAGTACTTC.

This chain connects TRBV7-3 to TRBJ2-7; D gene ambiguous. Trimming pared 2 bases from V and 4 bases from J, leaving 9 bases between. This CDR3 has 13 amino acids. The V gene's germline CDR1 is SGHTA and CDR2 FQGTGA. The CDR3 loop is CASSLANSYEQYF. As DNA, the CDR3 is TGTGCCAGCAGCTTAGCCAACAGTTACGAGCAGTACTTC. Complete variable domain (other parts from reference TRBV7-3 and TRBJ2-7): GAGVSQTPSNKVTEKGKYVELRCDPISGHTALYWYRQSLGQGPEFLIYFQGTGAADDSGLPNDRFFAVRPEGSVSTLKIQRTERGDSAVYLCASSLANSYEQYFGPGTRLTVT.

A few counts support this clone. The V and J genes are TRBV5-1 and TRBJ1-3; D gene ambiguous. This CDR3 comprises 13 residues. In germline, CDR1 is SGHRS, CDR2 YFSETQ. The germline V and J ends were trimmed by 6 bases and 1 base, with 8 bases remaining between them. CDR3 sequence (DNA): TGCGCCAGCACTTTAGAGTCTGGAAACACCATATATTTT. Residues: CASTLESGNTIYF.

This chain uses TRBV24-1 with TRBJ1-5, with D uncertain. Germline lookup yields CDR1 KGHDR and CDR2 SFDVKD. V was cut by 2 bases and J by 0 bases, with 7 bases left in between. This CDR3 spans 15 amino acids. The DNA of the CDR3 is TGTGCCACCAGTGATTCTCGTTATAGCAATCAGCCCCAGCATTTT. Residues: CATSDSRYSNQPQHF.

The chain employs TRBV5-1 and TRBJ2-6; TRBD1 aligns across 11 bases. Germline values: CDR1 SGHRS, CDR2 YFSETQ. With V trimmed by 4 bases and J by 4 bases, 10 bases remained unmatched. The CDR3 is made up of 18 amino acids. The chain's CDR3 is CASSPEGTGGFGANVLTF. CDR3 nucleotide sequence: TGCGCCAGCAGCCCTGAAGGGACAGGGGGGTTCGGGGCCAACGTCCTGACTTTC.

V is TRBV4-3 and J is TRBJ2-2; 7 bases fit TRBD1. The V and J ends lost 4 bases and 7 bases, in that order; junction bases with no gene match: 9. The CDR3 totals 15 residues. Germline V gene data show CDR1 as LGHNA and CDR2 as YSLEER. CDR3 DNA: TGCGCCAGCAGCCCCGATCAGGGGGATGGCGGGGAGCTGTTTTTT. The encoded protein is CASSPDQGDGGELFF.

J is TRBJ1-1 and V is TRBV15; TRBD1 matches at 11 bases. The CDR3 covers 19 residues. J gave up 0 bases and V 4 bases, and 13 bases lay outside the gene matches. CDR1 is LNHNV, CDR2 YYDKDF, per germline (reference sequence). CDR3 region: CATSTSSLGQGAVNTEAFF. The DNA for the CDR3 is TGTGCCACCAGCACCTCCTCCCTCGGACAGGGGGCGGTGAACACTGAAGCTTTCTTT.

The chain couples TRBV9 to TRBJ1-4; possibly TRBD1 for D (5 bases). CDR3 length equals 15 residues. Trimming left V 0 bases short and J 5 bases short, with 11 bases between. Germline values: CDR1 SGDLS, CDR2 YYNGEE. CDR3 nucleotide sequence: TGTGCCAGCAGCGTAGGTGGGGGGGAGAATGAAAAACTGTTTTTT. It encodes CASSVGGGENEKLFF.

The chain combines TRBV3-1 (or the pseudogene TRBV3-2) with TRBJ1-5; D not resolved. V was cut by 1 base and J by 0 bases, with 7 bases left in between. This CDR3 is built from 15 residues. CDR1 is LGHDT, CDR2 YNNKEL, per germline (reference sequence). For the CDR3, the DNA is TGTGCCAGCAGCCAAGGAGTTAATAGCAATCAGCCCCAGCATTTT. Translating gives CASSQGVNSNQPQHF.

This chain connects TRBV28 to TRBJ2-7, with D maybe TRBD1 (6 bases). The CDR3 length is 16 residues. V was shortened by 3 bases and J by 2 bases, with 17 bases between the two germline ends. Germline values: CDR1 MDHEN, CDR2 SYDVKM. CDR3 in DNA: TGTGCCAGCAGTTTCCCGATACAGGGAGAGACCTACGAGCAGTACTTC. It translates to CASSFPIQGETYEQYF.

The chain is built from TRBV7-2 and TRBJ2-3; perhaps TRBD1 as D (6 bases). CDR1 is SGHTA and CDR2 is FQGNSA in the germline V gene. V dropped 5 bases and J dropped 14 bases, with 26 bases sitting between them. This CDR3 spans 15 amino acids. The CDR3 region has the DNA TGTGCCAGCAGCCCGAAGGTTACCGGGACAAACACCAGGTATTTT. Translating gives CASSPKVTGTNTRYF.

The table lists this clone with a few counts. The chain carries TRBV19 and TRBJ1-5, with a weak D call TRBD1 (5 bases). The CDR3 contains 16 residues. Germline V CDR1 and CDR2: LNHDA, SQIVND (reference sequence). Trimming left V 7 bases short and J 2 bases short, with 18 bases between. The CDR3 DNA is TGTGCCAGTACCCATGGGGGGGGTGCAGGCAATCAGCCCCAGCATTTT. It translates to CASTHGGGAGNQPQHF. The full variable domain, in which reference TRBV19 and TRBJ1-5 provide the parts outside the CDR3, is DGGITQSPKYLFRKEGQNVTLSCEQNLNHDAMYWYRQDPGQGLRLIYYSQIVNDFQKGDIAEGYSVSREKKESFPLTVTSAQKNPTAFYLCASTHGGGAGNQPQHFGDGTRLSIL.

The chain couples TRBV18 to TRBJ2-2; possible D gene TRBD2, 6 bases. V was cut by 3 bases and J by 0 bases, with 11 bases left in between. CDR1 and CDR2 (germline): KGHSH, LQKENI. The CDR3 spans 16 residues. In DNA, the CDR3 is TGTGCCAGCTCACCGTCGGGACTCCCGAACACCGGGGAGCTGTTTTTT. Residues: CASSPSGLPNTGELFF.

The V and J genes are TRBV2 and TRBJ2-7; TRBD1 matches 7 bases. V gave up 8 bases and J gave up 2 bases; unmatched junction bases: 6. Germline V lookup: CDR1 SNHLY, CDR2 FYNNEI. This CDR3 contains 13 residues. This CDR3 is CASRPQGAYEQYF. DNA for the CDR3: TGTGCCAGCCGGCCCCAGGGGGCCTACGAGCAGTACTTC. The whole variable domain, remainder taken from reference TRBV2 and TRBJ2-7, is EPEVTQTPSHQVTQMGQEVILRCVPISNHLYFYWYRQILGQKVEFLVSFYNNEISEKSEIFDDQFSVERPDGSNFTLKIRSTKLEDSAMYFCASRPQGAYEQYFGPGTRLTVT.

The J gene is TRBJ1-4, the V gene TRBV6-5; a weak D match, TRBD1 (5 bases). Germline V gene sequence: CDR1 MNHEY, CDR2 SVGAGI. The V and J ends lost 9 bases and 3 bases respectively, with 17 bases between them. The CDR3 covers 15 residues. The CDR3 loop is CASGGTGVANEKLFF. The DNA for the CDR3 is TGTGCCAGTGGGGGGACCGGGGTGGCTAATGAAAAACTGTTTTTT.

The V gene is TRBV10-2, the J gene TRBJ1-5; 8 nucleotides line up with TRBD1. The CDR3 consists of 14 residues. Germline CDR1 and CDR2: WSHSY and SAAADI. V lost 3 bases to trimming and J lost 11 bases; unmatched junction nucleotides: 9. The CDR3 DNA follows: TGCGCCAGCAGTGAACCCAGGGGGCTGTATACCCAGCATTTT. It specifies CASSEPRGLYTQHF.

V is TRBV20-1 and J is TRBJ2-5, with 9 nucleotides matching TRBD2. J gave up 4 bases and V 8 bases, and 2 bases lay outside the gene matches. Germline assignment: CDR1 DFQATT and CDR2 SNEGSKA (reference sequence). The length of the CDR3 is 11 residues. CDR3 sequence (DNA): TGCAGTAAGACTAGCGGAGAGACCCAGTACTTC. Encoded protein: CSKTSGETQYF.

Only a few counts were recorded for this clone. The V and J genes are TRBV9 and TRBJ1-1; D unclear. With 1 base removed from V and 0 bases from J, the gap between germline ends came to 10 bases. This CDR3 contains 15 residues. Germline values: CDR1 SGDLS, CDR2 YYNGEE. CDR3 nucleotides: TGTGCCAGCAGCGTATCCACTCAAATGAACACTGAAGCTTTCTTT. This sequence encodes CASSVSTQMNTEAFF. The full variable domain, with the rest looked up from reference TRBV9 and TRBJ1-1, is DSGVTQTPKHLITATGQRVTLRCSPRSGDLSVYWYQQSLDQGLQFLIQYYNGEERAKGNILERFSAQQFPDLHSELNLSSLELGDSALYFCASSVSTQMNTEAFFGQGTRLTVV.

J is TRBJ2-1 and V is TRBV24-1; tentative D call: TRBD1 (5 bases). The V gene lost 4 bases and the J gene lost 5 bases, with 8 bases spanning the gap. The CDR3 covers 13 residues. Germline lookup yields CDR1 KGHDR and CDR2 SFDVKD. CDR3 nucleotide sequence: TGTGCCACCAGTGAAGGGGCGGACAATGAGCAGTTCTTC. It encodes CATSEGADNEQFF.

The chain joins TRBV6-5 to TRBJ1-1; 8 nucleotides line up with TRBD1. This CDR3 contains 15 residues. V lost 7 bases to trimming and J lost 4 bases; unmatched junction nucleotides: 11. The germline V gene encodes CDR1 MNHEY and CDR2 SVGAGI. The CDR3 sequence is CASTRDRSYGTEAFF. The CDR3 bases are TGTGCCAGCACCCGGGACAGGTCGTATGGCACTGAAGCTTTCTTT.

This clone occurred once. The chain employs TRBV2 and TRBJ2-7; 12 bases align to TRBD2. CDR3 length: 18 amino acids. V lost 3 bases to trimming and J lost 0 bases; unmatched junction nucleotides: 9. Germline V gives CDR1 SNHLY, CDR2 FYNNEI. CDR3 protein: CASSDWASGRGSSYEQYF. CDR3 DNA: TGTGCCAGCAGTGACTGGGCTAGCGGGAGGGGAAGCTCCTACGAGCAGTACTTC.